The entry below gives a single TCR beta chain sequence along with its context. Generated by immunoSEQ multiplex PCR, the TCRdb table keeps only in-frame clones and is missing some. Of some 110,000 clones in the sample, more than 75% were seen once. This entry belongs to a study of blood T cell repertoires in COVID-19. Background on the study: Samples taken during acute and convalescent COVID-19 were collected in the United States, Italy and Spain.

CDR3 size: 16 residues. The V gene end was trimmed by 5 bases and the J gene end by 4 bases; junction bases not matched to a gene: 13. CDR1 is MGHDK and CDR2 is SYGVNS in the germline V gene. The receptor was derived from a man between 40 and 49 years old with acute or convalescent COVID-19. The sequenced material came from peripheral blood. The chain joins TRBV25-1 to TRBJ1-2; 7 bases agree with TRBD1. CDR3 residues: CASSPGTAIRGYGYTF. The CDR3 nucleotides are TGTGCCAGCAGTCCCGGGACAGCAATTAGGGGCTATGGCTACACCTTC.